This T cell receptor beta chain was sequenced in a study of cytomegalovirus exposure and HLA in healthy donors. As to this clone: Its antigen is still unknown.

The PCR made use of 60 Vbeta and 13 Jbeta primers. The repertoire was sequenced with immunoSEQ multiplex PCR; TCRdb's copy has only in-frame clones and lacks some. The table includes 75,000 to 90,000 clones, 55% to 65% detected once. Study observations and caveats: Relative to equally common others, HLA-associated TCR beta chains showed greater clonal expansion in a later analysis. Cytomegalovirus association was assigned to approximately 160 TCR beta chains.

The V and J ends lost 3 bases and 6 bases, in that order; junction bases with no gene match: 3. The CDR3 sequence is 15 residues long. The germline CDR1 and CDR2 sequences are SGHNT and YYREEE (reference sequence). The V and J genes are TRBV5-4 and TRBJ2-3; 14 positions agree with TRBD2. This sequence was found in a woman between 40 and 55 years old in good health and CMV-seropositive. Source material: PBMCs. In DNA form, the CDR3 reads TGTGCCAGCAGCTCGGGACTAGCGGGAGAGGATACGCAGTATTTT. Translating gives CASSSGLAGEDTQYF.